Listed below are T cell receptor beta chains from one sample, sequenced in a study of cytomegalovirus exposure and HLA in healthy donors. The method was immunoSEQ multiplex PCR; TCRdb's version includes in-frame clones alone and lacks a portion of them. The sample has just over 150,000 clones, approximately 81% seen once. Input material: PBMCs. Receptors were obtained from a woman aged 18-29 years in good health and CMV-seronegative. CDR3s include the opening cysteine and the closing phenylalanine or tryptophan. D genes are given only for firm matches. Part of the rows lack a size; the others show once, few, many or a class for expanded clones.

>TRBJ1-2|NA|TRBV6-1|15|NA
CASSLRQGREYGYTF
TGTGCCAGCAGCCTAAGGCAGGGGCGCGAGTATGGCTACACCTTC
>TRBJ1-1|NA|TRBV7-3|13|NA
CASSLPGGAEAFF
TGTGCCAGCAGCTTACCTGGAGGCGCTGAAGCTTTCTTT
>TRBJ2-5|TRBD1|TRBV10-3|13|NA
CAISWTGIETQYF
TGTGCCATCAGCTGGACAGGGATAGAGACCCAGTACTTC
>TRBJ2-6|NA|TRBV4-3|15|few
CASSPQRRSPGVLTF
TGCGCCAGCAGCCCCCAGAGGCGATCCCCCGGCGTCCTGACTTTC
>TRBJ2-7|TRBD1|TRBV28|15|NA
CASTTGQVSSYEQYF
TGTGCCAGCACCACCGGACAGGTGAGCTCCTACGAGCAGTACTTC
>TRBJ1-1|TRBD1|TRBV4-2|17|NA
CASSPAPTGGVNTEAFF
TGTGCCAGCAGCCCGGCCCCGACAGGGGGTGTGAACACTGAAGCTTTCTTT
>TRBJ1-2|TRBD1|TRBV30|14|NA
CAWSYGTDNYGYTF
TGTGCCTGGAGTTACGGGACAGATAACTATGGCTACACCTTC
>TRBJ1-4|TRBD1|TRBV10-3|16|NA
CAISQGVQATNEKLFF
TGTGCCATCAGCCAGGGGGTTCAAGCAACTAATGAAAAACTGTTTTTT
>TRBJ2-5|TRBD1|TRBV7-9|16|once
CASSLPDRGRLETQYF
TGTGCCAGCAGCTTACCGGACAGGGGGCGATTGGAGACCCAGTACTTC
>TRBJ1-1|TRBD1|TRBV15|15|NA
CATSRDPDRGTEAFF
TGTGCCACCAGCAGAGACCCGGACAGGGGAACTGAAGCTTTCTTT